A selection of T cell receptor beta chains follows, all from one sample in a study of naive and memory T cell subsets. Using its own MiXCR run on the UMI-ligation and nested PCR reads, TCRdb lists one record per CDR3 protein. The sample lists under 40,000 distinct CDR3 sequences, 10% to 15% occurring once. Sequencing was performed on effector memory CD4+ T cells from blood. The receptor source for this set is a human donor in good health. Each CDR3 is given with its conserved first and last residue. The order of the fields is clone size, V gene, CDR3 length, D gene, J gene, CDR3 protein, CDR3 DNA. D genes are given only for firm matches. Clone size is not always given. Where it is, it says once, few, many or a class for expanded clones.

NA	TRBV19	15	TRBD2	TRBJ2-2	CAISSGSSVTGELFF	TGTGCCATCTCTAGCGGGAGCTCGGTCACCGGGGAGCTGTTTTTT
NA	TRBV20-1	16	TRBD2	TRBJ2-7	CSASPFRGSGVYEQYF	TGCAGTGCTAGTCCATTCCGTGGTAGCGGGGTCTACGAGCAGTACTTC
NA	TRBV9	15	NA	TRBJ1-6	CASSVGGGRPSPLHF	TGTGCCAGCAGCGTAGGGGGGGGCAGGCCGTCACCCCTCCACTTT
few	TRBV19	17	TRBD2	TRBJ2-1	CASSTQGTSGPYNEQFF	TGTGCCAGTAGTACCCAAGGGACTAGCGGACCCTACAATGAGCAGTTCTTC
once	TRBV6-2/TRBV6-3	17	TRBD2	TRBJ2-2	CASSYLQSGSGGGELFF	TGTGCCAGCAGTTACCTACAGAGCGGGAGTGGTGGAGGGGAGCTGTTTTTT
few	TRBV20-1	17	TRBD1	TRBJ1-2	CSARGGDRGSSNYGYTF	TGCAGTGCTAGAGGCGGTGACAGGGGATCCTCTAACTATGGCTACACCTTC
few	TRBV5-6	14	TRBD1	TRBJ2-7	CASSRTGYSYEQYF	TGTGCCAGCAGCCGGACAGGCTACTCCTACGAGCAGTACTTC
medium-sized	TRBV20-1	19	TRBD1	TRBJ2-6	CSAPIQGQARHSGANVLTF	TGCAGTGCTCCCATACAGGGACAGGCGCGACACTCTGGGGCCAACGTCCTGACTTTC
many	TRBV7-6	14	NA	TRBJ2-4	CASSSTPGAHIQYF	TGTGCCAGCAGCTCCACCCCAGGGGCACACATTCAGTACTTC
NA	TRBV24-1	14	NA	TRBJ2-1	CATSESGTPKKQFF	TGTGCCACCAGTGAGTCCGGGACACCAAAAAAGCAGTTCTTC
NA	TRBV10-3	16	NA	TRBJ2-7	CATHQSGAASSYEQYF	TGTGCCACCCACCAGAGTGGAGCCGCGAGCTCCTACGAGCAGTACTTC
many	TRBV7-2	12	NA	TRBJ2-3	CASRSTALGQYF	TGTGCCAGCAGATCGACGGCTCTTGGGCAGTATTTT
NA	TRBV29-1	12	NA	TRBJ2-7	CSVAGSRGEQYF	TGCAGCGTTGCTGGGTCCAGGGGCGAGCAGTACTTC
few	TRBV28	15	NA	TRBJ2-2	CASSLRTLASGELFF	TGTGCCAGCAGTTTAAGGACTTTAGCGTCCGGGGAGCTGTTTTTT
NA	TRBV28	14	NA	TRBJ1-4	CASSLGQSNEKLFF	TGTGCCAGCAGTTTGGGACAATCTAATGAAAAACTGTTTTTT
NA	TRBV19	14	NA	TRBJ1-2	CASSITGPNYGYTF	TGTGCCAGTAGTATAACAGGGCCTAACTATGGCTACACCTTC
NA	TRBV5-5	15	NA	TRBJ1-2	CATATSQGFDYGYTF	TGTGCCACCGCGACCTCTCAGGGCTTTGACTATGGCTACACCTTC
NA	TRBV2	16	NA	TRBJ2-6	CASSETRGSGANVLTF	TGTGCCAGCAGTGAAACCAGGGGTTCTGGGGCCAACGTCCTGACTTTC
NA	TRBV2	14	TRBD2	TRBJ2-2	CASKGGTSSGELFF	TGTGCCAGCAAGGGGGGGACTAGCTCCGGGGAGCTGTTTTTT
few	TRBV29-1	14	NA	TRBJ2-2	CSVPRRDGTGELFF	TGCAGCGTTCCCAGACGGGATGGGACCGGGGAGCTGTTTTTT
few	TRBV20-1	15	TRBD2	TRBJ2-1	CSARAASGRANEQFF	TGCAGTGCTAGAGCCGCTAGCGGGAGGGCCAATGAGCAGTTCTTC
many	TRBV7-3	14	TRBD1	TRBJ2-1	CASSSYNSGGEQFF	TGTGCCAGCAGCTCATATAACTCAGGGGGTGAGCAGTTCTTC